This TCR beta chain comes out of a study of blood T cell repertoires in COVID-19. Study details: There were acute and convalescent COVID-19 samples, and they came from the United States, Italy and Spain. PBMCs, B-cell-depleted T cells, or T cells were the source of the cDNA or gDNA that made up the material.

Authors' analysis steps: Estimation of nucleated cell counts was performed using reference gene primer amplification. Sequenced by immunoSEQ multiplex PCR; TCRdb stores in-frame clones only, minus some. Clone size and V and J calls were adopted from that table, with D and trimming inferred from the DNA. The profile shows 70,000 to 90,000 clones, over 65% of them singletons. This CDR3 comprises 16 residues. Trimming took 3 bases from V and 4 from J; bases not matched to a gene: 3. CDR1 is LGHDT and CDR2 is YNNKEL in the germline V gene (reference sequence). This chain connects TRBV3-1 (or the pseudogene TRBV3-2) to TRBJ2-2; 12 bases align to TRBD2. This clonotype was sampled from a woman of 80 years or more with acute or convalescent COVID-19. The sequenced sample consisted of peripheral blood. The CDR3 coding sequence is TGTGCCAGCAGCCAGACTAGCGGGAGAATCACCGGGGAGCTGTTTTTT. Encoded protein: CASSQTSGRITGELFF.